Below are 28 T cell receptor beta chains sequenced from a single sample in a study of long-term antiretroviral therapy in people with HIV. At the survey level, the v3.0 immunoSEQ assay was run. Sequencing was performed with immunoSEQ multiplex PCR; in TCRdb, only in-frame clones are kept and a portion is missing. The profile shows 20,000 or so clones, around 84% of them singletons. Specimen: unsorted PBMCs, collected 5.9 years after starting antiretroviral therapy. All receptors derive from a man younger than 45 with HIV.

The rearrangement joins TRBV7-9 to TRBJ2-3; D perhaps matches TRBD1 (5 bases). Germline CDR1 is SEHNR and CDR2 is FQNEAQ (reference sequence). This CDR3 is built from 15 residues. V shed 10 bases and J shed 0 bases, with 17 bases lying between them. The CDR3: CATSRQGPSTDTQYF. CDR3 DNA sequence: TGTGCCACCTCTAGGCAGGGCCCTAGCACAGATACGCAGTATTTT.

This chain joins TRBV19 and TRBJ1-1, with D unresolved. V lost 7 bases, J lost 0 bases, and 6 bases lay in between. The germline CDR1 and CDR2 sequences are LNHDA and SQIVND (reference sequence). The CDR3 spans 12 residues. The CDR3 protein is CASISVNTEAFF. Written as DNA, the CDR3 is TGTGCCAGTATCTCAGTGAACACTGAAGCTTTCTTT. Complete variable domain (other parts from reference TRBV19 and TRBJ1-1): DGGITQSPKYLFRKEGQNVTLSCEQNLNHDAMYWYRQDPGQGLRLIYYSQIVNDFQKGDIAEGYSVSREKKESFPLTVTSAQKNPTAFYLCASISVNTEAFFGQGTRLTVV.

This rearrangement joins TRBV28 to TRBJ2-1, with D maybe TRBD2 (7 bases). CDR3 length equals 14 residues. Looked up from germline, CDR1 is MDHEN and CDR2 is SYDVKM. V lost 5 bases and J lost 5, with 13 bases in between. This CDR3 is CASSGWGGHNEQFF. For the CDR3, the DNA is TGTGCCAGCAGTGGTTGGGGGGGCCACAATGAGCAGTTCTTC.

This clone occurred once. The rearrangement links TRBV28 to TRBJ2-7, with 7 nucleotides matching TRBD2. This CDR3 is 14 amino acids long. CDR1 MDHEN and CDR2 SYDVKM come from the germline V gene. Trimming cost V 2 bases and J 7 bases; bases outside gene matches: 8. Here the CDR3 reads CASSLGTTGREQYF. The DNA of the CDR3 is TGTGCCAGCAGTTTAGGGACTACCGGCCGGGAGCAGTACTTC.

CDR3 region: CASRRGSNQPQHF. The CDR3 coding sequence is TGTGCCAGCAGGAGGGGGAGCAATCAGCCCCAGCATTTT. The chain joins TRBV6-5 to TRBJ1-5, with D perhaps matching TRBD1 (6 bases). Trimming removed 6 bases from V and 1 base from J, with 7 bases in between. CDR3 length: 13 amino acids. Germline assignment: CDR1 MNHEY and CDR2 SVGAGI.

The chain recombines TRBV11-3 with TRBJ2-1; tentative D call: TRBD1 (6 bases). Between the trimmed V and J ends, which lost 0 bases and 4 bases, there was a span of 10 bases. CDR3 length: 15 amino acids. Germline loops: CDR1 SGHNT, CDR2 YENEEA. The CDR3 nucleotides read TGTGCCAGCAGCTTAGATACGGACAGATACAATGAGCAGTTCTTC. Its translation: CASSLDTDRYNEQFF.

This CDR3 reads CASSFRGGDGYGYTF. For the CDR3, the DNA is TGTGCCAGCAGCTTCCGTGGGGGGGACGGCTATGGCTACACCTTC. The chain uses TRBV5-6 and TRBJ1-2, with D possibly matching TRBD1 (5 bases). Between the trimmed V and J ends, which lost 2 bases and 4 bases, there was a span of 15 bases. Germline loops: CDR1 SGHDT, CDR2 YYEEEE. The length of the CDR3 is 15 residues.

This chain uses TRBV4-1 with TRBJ2-1; 11 nucleotides align to TRBD2. The CDR3 sequence is 15 residues long. CDR1 MGHRA and CDR2 YSYEKL come from the germline V gene. V lost 2 bases and J lost 7; bases outside the gene matches: 4. The CDR3 sequence is CASSQPGLAENEQFF. CDR3 nucleotide sequence: TGCGCCAGCAGCCAACCGGGACTAGCGGAAAATGAGCAGTTCTTC.

The chain is built from TRBV19 and TRBJ1-5, with 8 bases lining up with TRBD1. The CDR3 covers 15 residues. After removal of 9 bases from V and 6 bases from J, the junction contained 13 bases not matched to a gene. Per germline, CDR1 LNHDA and CDR2 SQIVND (reference sequence). The CDR3 sequence: CASDPGQGVGQPQHF. In nucleotides, the CDR3 is TGTGCCAGCGACCCCGGACAGGGCGTGGGTCAGCCCCAGCATTTT.

This sequence joins TRBV11-2 and TRBJ1-4, with TRBD1 as a possible D gene (5 bases). Germline-derived CDR1 and CDR2 are SGHAT and FQNNGV. The CDR3 length is 14 residues. With 5 bases removed from V and 4 bases from J, the gap between germline ends came to 11 bases. The CDR3 DNA sequence: TGTGCCAGCAGCCCAGGGCAGGTTAATGAAAAACTGTTTTTT. The encoded protein is CASSPGQVNEKLFF.

This chain connects TRBV2 to TRBJ2-5; TRBD2 matches at 10 bases. CDR3 length: 15 residues. Germline-derived CDR1 and CDR2 are SNHLY and FYNNEI. Germline trimming cut 4 bases from V and 2 bases from J; bases unmatched to any gene: 4. CDR3 DNA sequence: TGTGCCAGCAGTGGGACTAGCGGCTATCAAGAGACCCAGTACTTC. Translation gives CASSGTSGYQETQYF. The variable domain in full, completed from reference TRBV2 and TRBJ2-5, reads EPEVTQTPSHQVTQMGQEVILRCVPISNHLYFYWYRQILGQKVEFLVSFYNNEISEKSEIFDDQFSVERPDGSNFTLKIRSTKLEDSAMYFCASSGTSGYQETQYFGPGTRLLVL.

The gene calls are TRBV5-6 and TRBJ1-1; D remains ambiguous. V was clipped by 4 bases and J by 4 bases, with 14 bases between them. Germline CDR1 reads SGHDT; CDR2 reads YYEEEE. The length of the CDR3 is 14 residues. For the CDR3, the DNA is TGTGCCAGCAGCGAGACTGGGTCTACCACTGAAGCTTTCTTT. Translation: CASSETGSTTEAFF.

This clone has a handful of counts. The chain employs TRBV9 and TRBJ1-5; 7 nucleotides align to TRBD1. The CDR3 covers 15 residues. Germline CDR1 SGDLS, CDR2 YYNGEE. With 2 bases clipped from V and 3 bases from J, the junction kept 5 bases outside the gene matches. For the CDR3, the DNA is TGTGCCAGCAGCGTTCACGGACAGGTCAATCAGCCCCAGCATTTT. Protein: CASSVHGQVNQPQHF.

This chain uses TRBV9 with TRBJ1-1; no reliable D call. This CDR3 region has 13 residues. The germline V gene encodes CDR1 SGDLS and CDR2 YYNGEE. V dropped 0 bases and J dropped 0 bases, with 3 bases sitting between them. The CDR3 DNA is TGTGCCAGCAGCGTAGCCGTGAACACTGAAGCTTTCTTT. This sequence encodes CASSVAVNTEAFF.

This chain links TRBV7-9 with TRBJ1-5; 7 bases match TRBD1. Per the germline V gene, CDR1 is SEHNR and CDR2 is FQNEAQ (reference sequence). This CDR3 comprises 14 residues. The ends lost 5 bases at V and 3 bases at J; junction bases unmatched: 4. CDR3 coding DNA: TGTGCCAGCAGCCGACAGGGAAACAATCAGCCCCAGCATTTT. This sequence encodes CASSRQGNNQPQHF.

This clone came up a few times. The rearrangement links TRBV27 to TRBJ1-5, with D possibly being TRBD1 (6 bases). From germline, CDR1 is MNHEY and CDR2 SMNVEV (reference sequence). Trimming stripped 8 bases from V and 2 bases from J, with 16 bases between. The CDR3 totals 15 residues. For the CDR3, the DNA is TGTGCCAGCTCCGAGGGGGGGTACGGCAATCAGCCCCAGCATTTT. Encoded protein: CASSEGGYGNQPQHF.

V gene TRBV6-6 combines with J gene TRBJ1-5, with a possible D match to TRBD1 (5 bases). The germline CDR1 and CDR2 sequences are MNHNY and SVGAGI (reference sequence). The CDR3 has 14 amino acids. CDR3 residues: CASRGSRENQPQHF. The CDR3 nucleotides read TGTGCGTCGCGGGGGTCCCGCGAAAATCAGCCCCAGCATTTT.

V and J are TRBV28 and TRBJ1-1, with D possibly being TRBD1 (6 bases). The CDR3 length is 13 residues. Germline CDR1 reads MDHEN; CDR2 reads SYDVKM. V was clipped by 5 bases and J by 3 bases, with 10 bases between them. The CDR3 nucleotides read TGTGCCAGCAGTGAGACAGGAGACACTGAAGCTTTCTTT. It is translated as CASSETGDTEAFF.

The chain has TRBV19 and TRBJ2-1; 10 nucleotides agree with TRBD2. The V gene's germline CDR1 is LNHDA and CDR2 SQIVND (reference sequence). The CDR3 consists of 18 residues. V dropped 1 base and J dropped 7; count of bases not matched to a gene: 13. The CDR3 loop reads CASSIGSGAGGSRNEQFF. The CDR3 bases are TGTGCCAGTAGTATAGGAAGTGGAGCGGGGGGGAGTCGGAATGAGCAGTTCTTC.

This clone was seen just once. The chain is built from TRBV11-3 and TRBJ2-1; D could derive from TRBD1 or TRBD2 (5 bases each). V was shortened by 0 bases and J by 10 bases, with 10 bases between the two germline ends. This CDR3 is 13 amino acids long. Germline V gene sequence: CDR1 SGHNT, CDR2 YENEEA. The CDR3 sequence: CASSLEEGTEQFF. CDR3 bases: TGTGCCAGCAGCTTAGAGGAAGGGACCGAGCAGTTCTTC.

About this clone: At one of its ends the junction is not consistent with the germline gene, which may arise from a read error. The rearrangement joins TRBV6-1 to TRBJ2-3, with D perhaps TRBD2 (6 bases). Germline CDR1 and CDR2: MNHNS and SASEGT. The CDR3 totals 13 residues. CDR3: CASSEGYFPGGFF. CDR3 coding DNA: TGTGCCAGCAGTGAAGGTTATTTTCCCGGGGGATTTTTT.

The chain is built from TRBV27 and TRBJ1-2; no definite D call. Germline CDR1 is MNHEY and CDR2 is SMNVEV (reference sequence). This CDR3 comprises 14 residues. V was pared by 6 bases and J by 2 bases, with 13 bases between. The CDR3 bases are TGTGCCAGCAGCCTTGGCGCGGGGAACTATGGCTACACCTTC. Residues: CASSLGAGNYGYTF.

This chain connects TRBV18 to TRBJ2-6; 7 bases are shared with TRBD1. J lost 0 bases, V lost 4 bases, and 9 bases had no gene match. CDR1 KGHSH and CDR2 LQKENI come from the germline V gene. The CDR3 sequence is 18 residues long. The CDR3 spells CASSLPTGLASGANVLTF. The CDR3 DNA is TGTGCCAGCTCACTTCCGACAGGGCTAGCCTCTGGGGCCAACGTCCTGACTTTC.

The chain carries TRBV5-1 and TRBJ2-3; D unclear. CDR1 is SGHRS and CDR2 is YFSETQ in the germline V gene. The CDR3 has 15 amino acids. Trimming removed 4 bases at V and 5 bases at J, with 17 bases between. The chain's CDR3 is CASSQSLSAGDTQYF. The CDR3 nucleotides are TGCGCCAGCAGCCAATCACTTTCGGCCGGAGATACGCAGTATTTT.

This rearrangement joins TRBV7-2 to TRBJ2-7, with TRBD1 matching 8 bases. CDR1 is SGHTA and CDR2 is FQGNSA in the germline V gene. This CDR3 region has 14 residues. V lost 2 bases, J lost 6 bases, and 6 bases stayed unmatched. The chain's CDR3 is CASSLWQGAGEQYF. The CDR3 DNA is TGTGCCAGCAGCTTATGGCAGGGGGCGGGCGAGCAGTACTTC.

CDR3 amino acids: CASRGGGPGMNTGELFF. CDR3 sequence (DNA): TGTGCCAGCAGGGGCGGGGGGCCGGGAATGAACACCGGGGAGCTGTTTTTT. The rearrangement joins TRBV9 to TRBJ2-2; 8 bases are a match to TRBD2. Germline V lookup: CDR1 SGDLS, CDR2 YYNGEE. The junction had 10 bases not matched to a gene; V was cut back by 5 bases and J by 1 base. There are 17 residues in the CDR3.

This chain uses TRBV25-1 with TRBJ2-2, with D uncertain. Trimming stripped 0 bases from V and 3 bases from J, with 5 bases between. Germline-derived CDR1 and CDR2 are MGHDK and SYGVNS. The CDR3 totals 14 residues. CDR3 sequence (DNA): TGTGCCAGCAGTGAATATAGGGACACCGGGGAGCTGTTTTTT. Translation: CASSEYRDTGELFF. Full variable domain (remainder filled in from reference TRBV25-1 and TRBJ2-2): EADIYQTPRYLVIGTGKKITLECSQTMGHDKMYWYQQDPGMELHLIHYSYGVNSTEKGDLSSESTVSRIRTEHFPLTLESARPSHTSQYLCASSEYRDTGELFFGEGSRLTVL.

V and J are TRBV5-1 and TRBJ2-3; D gene unclear. The CDR3 totals 15 residues. V lost 5 bases and J 3 bases, leaving 16 bases between the germline ends. CDR1 SGHRS and CDR2 YFSETQ come from the germline V gene. As DNA, the CDR3 is TGCGCCAGCAGACCCGCCGGGTGGGGTACAGATACGCAGTATTTT. It translates to CASRPAGWGTDTQYF.